This T cell receptor (beta chain) emerged from a study of Ad26.COV2.S vaccination and SARS-CoV-2 variants. Treatment of the sample: 15 to 20 received Ad26.COV2.S at low or high dose, single or two shots; about 5 received placebo; per-sample allocation not given. Specimens were obtained on day 63 following the first vaccine or placebo injection. Produced via immunoSEQ multiplex PCR; TCRdb's table is partial and in-frame only. The sample lists more than 400,000 clones, around 90% seen once, with less than 4.5% in the top ten. This CDR3 has 12 amino acids. J was trimmed by 7 bases and V by 3 bases; bases with no gene match: 2. CDR1 and CDR2 from the germline V gene are KGHSH and LQKENI. This clone was seen a few times.

The clonotype comes from a person aged 18-65 years who received the Ad26.COV2.S COVID-19 vaccine or a placebo. The rearrangement joins TRBV18 to TRBJ1-1, with 7 nucleotides matching TRBD1. This specimen consisted of peripheral blood, obtained in a trial of Ad26.COV2.S vaccine versus placebo. CDR3 loop: CASSPGQDEAFF. CDR3 coding DNA: TGTGCCAGCTCACCTGGACAGGATGAAGCTTTCTTT. The full variable domain, its missing parts supplied by reference TRBV18 and TRBJ1-1, is NAGVMQNPRHLVRRRGQEARLRCSPMKGHSHVYWYRQLPEEGLKFMVYLQKENIIDESGMPKERFSAEFPKEGPSILRIQQVVRGDSAAYFCASSPGQDEAFFGQGTRLTVV.